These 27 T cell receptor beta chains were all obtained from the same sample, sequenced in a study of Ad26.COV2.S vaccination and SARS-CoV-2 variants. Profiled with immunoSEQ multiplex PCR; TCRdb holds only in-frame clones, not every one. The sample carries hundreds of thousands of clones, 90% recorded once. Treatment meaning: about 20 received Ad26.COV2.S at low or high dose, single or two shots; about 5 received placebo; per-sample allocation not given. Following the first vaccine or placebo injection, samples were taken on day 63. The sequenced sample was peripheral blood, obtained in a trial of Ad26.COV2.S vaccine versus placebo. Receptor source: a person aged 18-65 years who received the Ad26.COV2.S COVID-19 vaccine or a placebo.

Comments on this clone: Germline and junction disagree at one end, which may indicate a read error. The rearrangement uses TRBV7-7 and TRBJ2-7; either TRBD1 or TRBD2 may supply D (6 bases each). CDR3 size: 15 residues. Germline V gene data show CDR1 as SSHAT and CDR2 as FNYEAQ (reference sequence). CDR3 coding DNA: TGTGCTAGCAGCTTACGTTTCGGGGGCGGGTACGAGCAGTACTTC. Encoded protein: CASSLRFGGGYEQYF.

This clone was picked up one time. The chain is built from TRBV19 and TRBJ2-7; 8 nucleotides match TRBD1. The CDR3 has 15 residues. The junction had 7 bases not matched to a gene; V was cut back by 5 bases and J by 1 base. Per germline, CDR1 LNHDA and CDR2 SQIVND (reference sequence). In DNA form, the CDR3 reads TGTGCCAGTAGTGGTCGGACAGGGAGTTCCTACGAGCAGTACTTC. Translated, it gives CASSGRTGSSYEQYF.

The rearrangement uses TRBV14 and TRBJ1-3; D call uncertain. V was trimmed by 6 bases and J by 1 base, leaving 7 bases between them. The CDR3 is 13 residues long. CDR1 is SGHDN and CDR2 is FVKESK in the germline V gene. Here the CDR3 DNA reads TGTGCCAGCAGGGCGGGTTCTGGAAACACCATATATTTT. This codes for CASRAGSGNTIYF.

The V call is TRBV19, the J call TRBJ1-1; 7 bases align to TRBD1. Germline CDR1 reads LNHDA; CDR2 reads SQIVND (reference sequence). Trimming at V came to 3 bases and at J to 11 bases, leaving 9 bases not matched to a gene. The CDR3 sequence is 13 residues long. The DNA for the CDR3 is TGTGCCAGTAGTATCGACAGGGAGTCTGGGGCTTTCTTT. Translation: CASSIDRESGAFF. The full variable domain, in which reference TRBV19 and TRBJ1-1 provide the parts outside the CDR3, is DGGITQSPKYLFRKEGQNVTLSCEQNLNHDAMYWYRQDPGQGLRLIYYSQIVNDFQKGDIAEGYSVSREKKESFPLTVTSAQKNPTAFYLCASSIDRESGAFFGQGTRLTVV.

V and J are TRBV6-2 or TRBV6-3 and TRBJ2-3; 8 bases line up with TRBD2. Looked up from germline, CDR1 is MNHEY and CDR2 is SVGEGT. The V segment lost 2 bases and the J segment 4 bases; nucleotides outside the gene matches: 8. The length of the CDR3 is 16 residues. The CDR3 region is CASSYERETFPDTQYF. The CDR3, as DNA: TGTGCCAGCAGTTACGAGCGGGAGACCTTCCCAGATACGCAGTATTTT.

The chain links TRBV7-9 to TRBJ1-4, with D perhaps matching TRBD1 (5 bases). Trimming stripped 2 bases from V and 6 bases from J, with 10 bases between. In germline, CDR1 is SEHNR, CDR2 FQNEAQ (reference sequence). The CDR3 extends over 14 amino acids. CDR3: CASSLRQTDEKLFF. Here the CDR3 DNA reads TGTGCCAGCAGCTTACGACAGACAGATGAAAAACTGTTTTTT. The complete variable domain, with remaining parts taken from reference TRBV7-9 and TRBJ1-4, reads DTGVSQNPRHKITKRGQNVTFRCDPISEHNRLYWYRQTLGQGPEFLTYFQNEAQLEKSRLLSDRFSAERPKGSFSTLEIQRTEQGDSAMYLCASSLRQTDEKLFFGSGTQLSVL.

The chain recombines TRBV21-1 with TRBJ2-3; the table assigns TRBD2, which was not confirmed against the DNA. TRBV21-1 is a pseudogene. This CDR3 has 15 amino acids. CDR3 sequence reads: CASSRLAGGPGTQYF. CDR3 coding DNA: TGTGCCAGCAGCAGACTAGCGGGAGGGCCGGGTACGCAGTATTTT.

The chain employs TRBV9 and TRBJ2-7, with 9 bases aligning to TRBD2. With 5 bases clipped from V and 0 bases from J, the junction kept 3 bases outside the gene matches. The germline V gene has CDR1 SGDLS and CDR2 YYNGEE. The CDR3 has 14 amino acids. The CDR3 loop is CASSLAGSSYEQYF. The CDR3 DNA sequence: TGTGCCAGCAGTCTAGCGGGGAGCTCCTACGAGCAGTACTTC.

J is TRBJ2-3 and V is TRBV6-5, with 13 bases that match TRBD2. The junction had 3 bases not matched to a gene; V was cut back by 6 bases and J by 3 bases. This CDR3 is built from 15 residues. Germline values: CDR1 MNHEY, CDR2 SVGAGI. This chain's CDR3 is CASSQLAGGTDTQYF. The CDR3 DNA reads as TGTGCCAGCAGCCAACTAGCGGGAGGGACAGATACGCAGTATTTT.

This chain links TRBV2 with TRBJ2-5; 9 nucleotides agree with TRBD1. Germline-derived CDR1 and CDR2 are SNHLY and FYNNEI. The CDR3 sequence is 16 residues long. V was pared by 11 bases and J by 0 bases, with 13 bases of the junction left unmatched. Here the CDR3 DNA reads TGTGCCTTGAGGACAGGGGCCTCCGCGTACCAAGAGACCCAGTACTTC. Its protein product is CALRTGASAYQETQYF.

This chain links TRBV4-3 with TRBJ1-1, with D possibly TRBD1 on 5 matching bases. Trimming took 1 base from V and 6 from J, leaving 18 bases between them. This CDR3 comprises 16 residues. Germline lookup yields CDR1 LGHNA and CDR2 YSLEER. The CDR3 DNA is TGCGCCAGCAGCCAAGTCTCCGGACAAGCACGACCTGAAGCTTTCTTT. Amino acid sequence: CASSQVSGQARPEAFF.

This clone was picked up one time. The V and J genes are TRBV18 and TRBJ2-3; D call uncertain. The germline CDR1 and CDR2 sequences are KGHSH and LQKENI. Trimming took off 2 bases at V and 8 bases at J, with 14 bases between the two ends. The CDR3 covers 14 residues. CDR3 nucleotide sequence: TGTGCCAGCTCACCAAAGGCCCCGGTTGCTACGCAGTATTTT. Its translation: CASSPKAPVATQYF.

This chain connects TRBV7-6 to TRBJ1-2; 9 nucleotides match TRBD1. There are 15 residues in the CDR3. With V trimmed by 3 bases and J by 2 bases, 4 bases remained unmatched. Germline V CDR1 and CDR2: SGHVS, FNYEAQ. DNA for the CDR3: TGTGCCAGCAGCTTGATTGACAGGGGGAACTATGGCTACACCTTC. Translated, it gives CASSLIDRGNYGYTF.

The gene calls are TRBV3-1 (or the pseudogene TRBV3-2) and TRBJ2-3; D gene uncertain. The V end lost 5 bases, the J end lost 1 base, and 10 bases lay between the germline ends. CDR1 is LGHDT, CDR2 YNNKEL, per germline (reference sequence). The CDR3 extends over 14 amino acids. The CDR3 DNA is TGTGCCAGCAGCGGGTATCCTGGCACAGATACGCAGTATTTT. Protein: CASSGYPGTDTQYF.

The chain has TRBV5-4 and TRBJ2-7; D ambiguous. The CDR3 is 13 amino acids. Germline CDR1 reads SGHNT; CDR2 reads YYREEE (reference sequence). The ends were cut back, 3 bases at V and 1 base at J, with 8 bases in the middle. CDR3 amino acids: CASSSSPSYEQYF. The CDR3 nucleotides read TGTGCCAGCAGCTCATCTCCGTCCTACGAGCAGTACTTC. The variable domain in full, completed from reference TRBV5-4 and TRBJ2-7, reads ETGVTQSPTHLIKTRGQQVTLRCSSQSGHNTVSWYQQALGQGPQFIFQYYREEENGRGNFPPRFSGLQFPNYSSELNVNALELDDSALYLCASSSSPSYEQYFGPGTRLTVT.

This CDR3 reads CASSLQRNEQFF. The DNA for the CDR3 is TGTGCCAGCAGCTTACAGAGAAATGAGCAGTTCTTC. The rearrangement joins TRBV13 to TRBJ2-1; no firm D call. V was pared by 2 bases and J by 7 bases, with 6 bases between. Per germline, CDR1 PRHDT and CDR2 FYEKMQ (reference sequence). The length of the CDR3 is 12 residues. Complete variable domain (other parts from reference TRBV13 and TRBJ2-1): AAGVIQSPRHLIKEKRETATLKCYPIPRHDTVYWYQQGPGQDPQFLISFYEKMQSDKGSIPDRFSAQQFSDYHSELNMSSLELGDSALYFCASSLQRNEQFFGPGTRLTVL.

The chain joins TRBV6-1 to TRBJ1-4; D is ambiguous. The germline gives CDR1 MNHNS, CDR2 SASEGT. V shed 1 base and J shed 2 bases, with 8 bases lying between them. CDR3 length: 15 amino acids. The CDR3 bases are TGTGCCAGCAGTGAAGGGTGGTCGACTAATGAAAAACTGTTTTTT. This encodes CASSEGWSTNEKLFF.

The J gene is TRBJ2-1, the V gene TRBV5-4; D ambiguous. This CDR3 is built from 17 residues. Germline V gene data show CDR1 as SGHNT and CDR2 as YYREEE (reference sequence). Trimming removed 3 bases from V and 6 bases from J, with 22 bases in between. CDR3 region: CASSSASTRITGNEQFF. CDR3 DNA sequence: TGTGCCAGCAGCTCGGCCTCGACTCGTATTACTGGCAATGAGCAGTTCTTC.

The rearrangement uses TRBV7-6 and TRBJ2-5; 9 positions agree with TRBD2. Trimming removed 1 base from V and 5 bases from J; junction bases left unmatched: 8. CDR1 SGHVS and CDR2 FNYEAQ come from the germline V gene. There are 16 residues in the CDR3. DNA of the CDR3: TGTGCCAGCAGCTTAGGACTAGCGGAGGAGGGGGAGACCCAGTACTTC. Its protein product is CASSLGLAEEGETQYF.

The CDR3, as DNA: TGTGCCAGCAGCTCCACTCACGGTGAGCAGTTCTTC. This gives the protein CASSSTHGEQFF. The rearrangement links TRBV7-3 to TRBJ2-1, with D hard to call. Germline V gene sequence: CDR1 SGHTA, CDR2 FQGTGA. Trimming took 4 bases from V and 9 from J, leaving 10 bases between them. The CDR3 runs to 12 residues.

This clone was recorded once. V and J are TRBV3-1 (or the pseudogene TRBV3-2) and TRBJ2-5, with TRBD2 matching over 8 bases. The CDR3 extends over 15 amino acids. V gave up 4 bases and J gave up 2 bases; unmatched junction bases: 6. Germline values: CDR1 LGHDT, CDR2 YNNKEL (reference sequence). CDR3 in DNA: TGTGCCAGCAGCCCTTGGCAGCGGGAGCAAGAGACCCAGTACTTC. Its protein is CASSPWQREQETQYF.

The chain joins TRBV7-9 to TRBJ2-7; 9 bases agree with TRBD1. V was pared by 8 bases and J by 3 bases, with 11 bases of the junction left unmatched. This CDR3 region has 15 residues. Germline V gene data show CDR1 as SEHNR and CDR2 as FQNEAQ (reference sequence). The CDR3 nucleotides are TGTGCCAGCGCCCCCGGGACAGGGCCGAACTACGAGCAGTACTTC. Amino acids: CASAPGTGPNYEQYF.

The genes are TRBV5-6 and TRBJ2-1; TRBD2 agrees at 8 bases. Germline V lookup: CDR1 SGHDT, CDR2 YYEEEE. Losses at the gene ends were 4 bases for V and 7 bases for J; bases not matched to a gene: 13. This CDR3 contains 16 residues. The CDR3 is CASSPLGTSFLNEQFF. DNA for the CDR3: TGTGCCAGCAGCCCCCTCGGGACTAGTTTTCTAAATGAGCAGTTCTTC.

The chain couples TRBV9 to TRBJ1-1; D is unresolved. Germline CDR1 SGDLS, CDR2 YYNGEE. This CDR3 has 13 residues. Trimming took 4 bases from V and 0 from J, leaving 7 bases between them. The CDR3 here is CASSPHLNTEAFF. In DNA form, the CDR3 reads TGTGCCAGCAGCCCTCACTTGAACACTGAAGCTTTCTTT.

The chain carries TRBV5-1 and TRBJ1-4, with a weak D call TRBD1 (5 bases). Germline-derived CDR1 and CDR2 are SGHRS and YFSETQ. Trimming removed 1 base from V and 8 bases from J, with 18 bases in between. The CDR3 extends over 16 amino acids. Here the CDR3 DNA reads TGCGCCAGCAGCTTGTCGTCATCGGGGTGGGGGGAAAAACTGTTTTTT. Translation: CASSLSSSGWGEKLFF.

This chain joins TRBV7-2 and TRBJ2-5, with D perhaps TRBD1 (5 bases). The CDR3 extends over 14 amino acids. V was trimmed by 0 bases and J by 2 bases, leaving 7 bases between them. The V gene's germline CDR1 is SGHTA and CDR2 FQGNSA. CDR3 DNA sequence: TGTGCCAGCAGCTTAGCGCAGGGTCAAGAGACCCAGTACTTC. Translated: CASSLAQGQETQYF.

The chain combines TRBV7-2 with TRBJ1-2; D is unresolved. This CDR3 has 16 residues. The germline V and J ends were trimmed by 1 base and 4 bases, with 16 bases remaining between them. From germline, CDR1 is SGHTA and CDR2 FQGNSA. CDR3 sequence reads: CASSLEGDLSTYGYTF. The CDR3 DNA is TGTGCCAGCAGCTTAGAAGGAGACTTAAGCACCTATGGCTACACCTTC. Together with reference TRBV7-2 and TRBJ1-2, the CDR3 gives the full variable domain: GAGVSQSPSNKVTEKGKDVELRCDPISGHTALYWYRQSLGQGLEFLIYFQGNSAPDKSGLPSDRFSAERTGGSVSTLTIQRTQQEDSAVYLCASSLEGDLSTYGYTFGSGTRLTVV.